Below, one T cell receptor (beta chain) is given with its context. No antigen is known for it. V lost 8 bases, J lost 7 bases, and 17 bases stayed unmatched. This CDR3 spans 18 amino acids. The germline gives CDR1 MNHEY, CDR2 SMNVEV (reference sequence). The data derive from a study of CD4 T cells in relation to SARS-CoV-2 and coronaviruses. Method: immunoSEQ multiplex PCR; TCRdb's copy keeps in-frame clones and lacks some. The repertoire has more than 35,000 clones, around 77% of them found once; the top ten carry around 21%. This chain joins TRBV27 and TRBJ2-2, with TRBD1 matching over 12 bases. This clonotype was sampled from an adult with COVID-19. The sample was memory CD4+ T cells from PBMCs, cultured in vitro. The CDR3 coding sequence is TGTGCCAGCGAGTTTCTGTTTGGGACAGGGGGCGTCCACGGGGAGCTGTTTTTT. It codes for CASEFLFGTGGVHGELFF.